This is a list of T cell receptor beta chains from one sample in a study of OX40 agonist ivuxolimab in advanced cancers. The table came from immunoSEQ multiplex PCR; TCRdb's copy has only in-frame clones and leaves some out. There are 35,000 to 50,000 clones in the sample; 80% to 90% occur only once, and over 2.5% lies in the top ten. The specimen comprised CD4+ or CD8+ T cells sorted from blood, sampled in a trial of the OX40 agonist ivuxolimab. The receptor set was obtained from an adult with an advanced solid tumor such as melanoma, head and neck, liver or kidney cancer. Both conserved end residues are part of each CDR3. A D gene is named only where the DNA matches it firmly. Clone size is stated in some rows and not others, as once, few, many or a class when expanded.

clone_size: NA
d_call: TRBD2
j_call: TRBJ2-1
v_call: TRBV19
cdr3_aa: CASSIRASGFSYNEQFF
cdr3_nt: TGTGCCAGTAGTATTAGGGCTAGCGGTTTTTCCTACAATGAGCAGTTCTTC

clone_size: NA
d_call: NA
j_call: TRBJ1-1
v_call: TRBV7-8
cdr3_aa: CASSSGGRHVEAFF
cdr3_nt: TGTGCCAGCAGCTCGGGGGGCAGACACGTGGAAGCTTTCTTT

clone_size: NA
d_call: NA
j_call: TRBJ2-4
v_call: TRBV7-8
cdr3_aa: CASSLAQNIQYF
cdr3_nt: TGTGCCAGCAGCTTAGCCCAAAACATTCAGTACTTC

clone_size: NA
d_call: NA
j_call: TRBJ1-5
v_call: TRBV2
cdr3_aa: CASSSQGANQPQHF
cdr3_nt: TGTGCCAGCAGTAGTCAGGGCGCCAATCAGCCCCAGCATTTT

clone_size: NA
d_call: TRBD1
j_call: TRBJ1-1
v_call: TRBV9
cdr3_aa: CASSTTDRVGTEAFF
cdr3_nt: TGTGCCAGCAGCACGACCGACAGGGTAGGCACTGAAGCTTTCTTT

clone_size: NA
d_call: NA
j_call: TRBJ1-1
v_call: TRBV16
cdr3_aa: CASSQDTNTEAFF
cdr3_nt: TGTGCCAGCAGCCAAGACACCAACACTGAAGCTTTCTTT

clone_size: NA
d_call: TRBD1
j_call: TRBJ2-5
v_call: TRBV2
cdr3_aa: CASSQQGDETQYF
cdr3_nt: TGTGCCAGCAGTCAACAGGGGGACGAGACCCAGTACTTC

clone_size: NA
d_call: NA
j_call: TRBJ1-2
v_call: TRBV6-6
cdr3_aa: CASSPGAGYGYTF
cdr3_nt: TGTGCCAGCAGTCCAGGTGCTGGATATGGCTACACCTTC

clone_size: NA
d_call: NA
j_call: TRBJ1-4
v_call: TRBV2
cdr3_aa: CASRRDLNEKLFF
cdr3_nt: TGTGCCAGCAGAAGGGACCTCAATGAAAAACTGTTTTTT

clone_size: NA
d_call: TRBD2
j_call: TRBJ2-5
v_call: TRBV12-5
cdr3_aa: CASGLVLGRPLAGGQETQYF
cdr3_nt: TGTGCTAGTGGTTTGGTTCTTGGTAGACCTCTAGCGGGAGGGCAAGAGACCCAGTACTTC

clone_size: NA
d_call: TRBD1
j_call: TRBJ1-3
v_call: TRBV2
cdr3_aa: CASSYSGQGGNTIYF
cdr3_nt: TGTGCCAGCAGTTACTCGGGACAGGGGGGTAACACCATATATTTT

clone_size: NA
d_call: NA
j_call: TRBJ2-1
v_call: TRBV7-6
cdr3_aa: CASSFSGYNEQFF
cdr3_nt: TGTGCCAGCAGCTTCAGCGGTTACAATGAGCAGTTCTTC

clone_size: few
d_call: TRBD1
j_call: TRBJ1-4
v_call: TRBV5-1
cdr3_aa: CASSAGTGMVEKLFF
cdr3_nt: TGCGCCAGCAGCGCCGGGACAGGGATGGTCGAAAAACTGTTTTTT

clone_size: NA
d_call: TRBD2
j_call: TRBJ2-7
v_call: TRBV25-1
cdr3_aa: CASMGPSGLAYYEQYF
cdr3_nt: TGTGCCAGCATGGGCCCATCGGGACTAGCCTACTACGAGCAGTACTTC

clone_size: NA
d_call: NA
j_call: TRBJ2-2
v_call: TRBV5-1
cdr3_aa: CASSLTRGLGWGLNTGELFF
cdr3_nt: TGCGCCAGCAGCTTAACCCGAGGACTTGGGTGGGGACTGAACACCGGGGAGCTGTTTTTT

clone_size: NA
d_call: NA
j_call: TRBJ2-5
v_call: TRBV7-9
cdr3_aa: CASSPPGVIETQYF
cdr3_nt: TGTGCCAGCAGTCCCCCGGGGGTTATAGAGACCCAGTACTTC

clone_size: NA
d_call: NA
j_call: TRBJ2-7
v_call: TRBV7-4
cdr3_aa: CASSLGVSDEQYF
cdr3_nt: TGTGCCAGCAGCTTAGGTGTTAGTGACGAGCAGTACTTC

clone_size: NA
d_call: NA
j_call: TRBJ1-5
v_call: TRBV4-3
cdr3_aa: CASSQGRDQPQHF
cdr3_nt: TGCGCCAGCAGCCAAGGGAGGGATCAGCCCCAGCATTTT

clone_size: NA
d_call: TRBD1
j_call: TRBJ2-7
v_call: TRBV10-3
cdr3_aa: CAIGQESYEQYF
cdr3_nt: TGTGCCATCGGACAGGAGTCCTACGAGCAGTACTTC

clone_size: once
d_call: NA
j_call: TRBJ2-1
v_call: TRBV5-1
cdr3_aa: CASSLGLGDNEQFF
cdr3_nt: TGCGCCAGCAGCTTGGGACTGGGGGATAATGAGCAGTTCTTC

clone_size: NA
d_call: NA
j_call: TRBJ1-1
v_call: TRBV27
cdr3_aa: CASSLSKSGGTTEAFF
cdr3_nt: TGTGCCAGCAGTTTATCTAAAAGTGGTGGGACCACTGAAGCTTTCTTT

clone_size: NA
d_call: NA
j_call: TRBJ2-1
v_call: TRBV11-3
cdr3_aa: CASSLFRAGGNEQFF
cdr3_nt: TGTGCCAGCAGCTTATTTCGCGCGGGTGGGAATGAGCAGTTCTTC

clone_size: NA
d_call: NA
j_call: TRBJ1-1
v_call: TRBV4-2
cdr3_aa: CASSQAGGQNTEAFF
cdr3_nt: TGTGCCAGCAGCCAAGCCGGTGGCCAGAACACTGAAGCTTTCTTT

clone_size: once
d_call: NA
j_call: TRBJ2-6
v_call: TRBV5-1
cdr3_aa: CASSLGRTMGANVLTF
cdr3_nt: TGCGCCAGCAGCTTGGGTCGAACTATGGGGGCCAACGTCCTGACTTTC

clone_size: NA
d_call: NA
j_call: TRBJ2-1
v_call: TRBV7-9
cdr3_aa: CASSPQSGYNEQFF
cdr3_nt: TGTGCCAGCAGCCCTCAAAGCGGGTACAATGAGCAGTTCTTC

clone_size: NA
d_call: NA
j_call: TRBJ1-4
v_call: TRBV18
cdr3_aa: CASSPPDSGGEKLFF
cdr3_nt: TGTGCCAGCTCACCACCGGATTCGGGAGGTGAAAAACTGTTTTTT

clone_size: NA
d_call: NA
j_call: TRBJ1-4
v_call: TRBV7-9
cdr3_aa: CASGPGREIEKLFF
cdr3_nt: TGTGCCAGCGGACCCGGGAGGGAAATCGAAAAACTGTTTTTT

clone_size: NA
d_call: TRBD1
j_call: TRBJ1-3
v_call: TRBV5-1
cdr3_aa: CASSEPGQGNTIYF
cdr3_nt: TGCGCCAGCAGCGAACCGGGACAGGGGAACACCATATATTTT

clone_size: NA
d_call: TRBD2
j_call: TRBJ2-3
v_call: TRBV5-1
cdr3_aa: CASSLYAPRGGSSPDTQYF
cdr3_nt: TGCGCCAGCAGCTTGTACGCCCCCCGCGGCGGGAGTTCACCAGATACGCAGTATTTT

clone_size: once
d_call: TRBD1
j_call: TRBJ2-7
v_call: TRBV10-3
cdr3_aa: CAISGSSGQGVNEQYF
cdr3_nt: TGTGCCATCAGTGGGTCTTCGGGACAGGGTGTCAACGAGCAGTACTTC

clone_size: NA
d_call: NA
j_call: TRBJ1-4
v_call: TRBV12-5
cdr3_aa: CASGLERTNEKLFF
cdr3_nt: TGTGCTAGTGGTTTGGAACGAACTAATGAAAAACTGTTTTTT

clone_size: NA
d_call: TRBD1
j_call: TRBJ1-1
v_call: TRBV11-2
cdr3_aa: CASSLVLGTDSEAFF
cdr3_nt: TGTGCCAGCAGCTTAGTCCTAGGGACAGACAGTGAAGCTTTCTTT

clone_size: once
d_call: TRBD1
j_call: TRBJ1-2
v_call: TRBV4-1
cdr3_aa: CASSQVFRTGSLQRDGYTF
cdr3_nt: TGCGCCAGCAGCCAAGTGTTTCGGACAGGGTCGTTGCAGAGGGATGGCTACACCTTC

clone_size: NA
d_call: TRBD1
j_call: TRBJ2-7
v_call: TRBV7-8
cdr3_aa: CASSLGQGLEQYF
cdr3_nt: TGTGCCAGCAGCTTAGGACAGGGCCTTGAGCAGTACTTC

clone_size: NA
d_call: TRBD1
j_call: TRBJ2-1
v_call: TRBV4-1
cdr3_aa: CASSHPTGGGRKNNEQFF
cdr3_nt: TGCGCCAGCAGCCATCCGACAGGGGGAGGTAGAAAGAACAATGAGCAGTTCTTC

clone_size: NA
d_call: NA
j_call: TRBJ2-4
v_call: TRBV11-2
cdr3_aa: CASSLEGNIQYF
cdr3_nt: TGTGCCAGCAGCTTAGAGGGGAACATTCAGTACTTC

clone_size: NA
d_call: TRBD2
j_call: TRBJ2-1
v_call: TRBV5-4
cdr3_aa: CASSLGLVNEQFF
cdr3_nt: TGTGCCAGCAGCCTTGGACTAGTCAATGAGCAGTTCTTC

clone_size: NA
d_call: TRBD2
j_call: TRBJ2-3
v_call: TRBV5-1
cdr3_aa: CASSPRTSGSPDTQYF
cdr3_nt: TGCGCCAGCAGCCCCCGGACTAGCGGGAGCCCGGATACGCAGTATTTT

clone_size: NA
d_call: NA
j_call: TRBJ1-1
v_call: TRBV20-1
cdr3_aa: CSAKGRTEAFF
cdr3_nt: TGCAGTGCTAAGGGCCGAACTGAAGCTTTCTTT

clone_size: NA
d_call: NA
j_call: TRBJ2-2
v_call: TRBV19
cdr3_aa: CASRWGTISGELFF
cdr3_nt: TGTGCCAGTAGGTGGGGTACTATTTCGGGGGAGCTGTTTTTT

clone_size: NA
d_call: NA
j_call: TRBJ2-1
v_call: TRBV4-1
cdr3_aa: CASSRRDGATYNEQFF
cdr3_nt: TGCGCCAGCAGCCGTAGGGACGGTGCTACCTACAATGAGCAGTTCTTC

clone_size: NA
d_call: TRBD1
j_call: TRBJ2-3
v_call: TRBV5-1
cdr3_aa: CASSLEQGADTQYF
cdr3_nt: TGCGCCAGCAGCTTGGAACAGGGGGCAGATACGCAGTATTTT

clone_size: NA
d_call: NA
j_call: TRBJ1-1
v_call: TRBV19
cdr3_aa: CASSPEFMNTEAFF
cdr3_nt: TGTGCCAGTAGCCCGGAGTTCATGAACACTGAAGCTTTCTTT

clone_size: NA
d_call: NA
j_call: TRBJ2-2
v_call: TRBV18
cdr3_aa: CASDLTGRTGELFF
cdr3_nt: TGTGCCAGTGACCTGACGGGGCGCACCGGGGAGCTGTTTTTT

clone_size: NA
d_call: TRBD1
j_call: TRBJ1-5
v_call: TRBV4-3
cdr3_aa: CASSQLTGAGQPQHF
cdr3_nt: TGCGCCAGCAGCCAACTAACAGGGGCAGGGCAGCCCCAGCATTTT

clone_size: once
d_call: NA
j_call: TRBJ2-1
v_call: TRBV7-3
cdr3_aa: CASSLGRDNEQFF
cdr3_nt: TGTGCCAGCAGCTTAGGGCGGGACAATGAGCAGTTCTTC

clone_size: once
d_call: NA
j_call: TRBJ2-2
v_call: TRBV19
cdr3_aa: CASSIARVSRELFF
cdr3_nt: TGTGCCAGTAGTATAGCCAGGGTTAGCAGGGAGCTGTTTTTT

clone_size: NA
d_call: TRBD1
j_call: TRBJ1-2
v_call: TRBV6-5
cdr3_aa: CASSTTQTGNYGYTF
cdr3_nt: TGTGCCAGCAGTACTACCCAGACAGGGAACTATGGCTACACCTTC

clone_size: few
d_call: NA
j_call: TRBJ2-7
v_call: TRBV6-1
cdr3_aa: CASSGSSRGSYEQYF
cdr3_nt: TGTGCCAGCAGTGGGAGTTCGAGGGGAAGCTACGAGCAGTACTTC

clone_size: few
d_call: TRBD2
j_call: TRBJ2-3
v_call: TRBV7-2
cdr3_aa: CASRSGRAFDTQYF
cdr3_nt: TGTGCCAGCAGAAGCGGGAGGGCCTTTGATACGCAGTATTTT

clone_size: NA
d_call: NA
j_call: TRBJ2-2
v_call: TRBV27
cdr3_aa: CASSTREDGELFF
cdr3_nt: TGTGCCAGCAGCACTCGCGAGGACGGGGAGCTGTTTTTT

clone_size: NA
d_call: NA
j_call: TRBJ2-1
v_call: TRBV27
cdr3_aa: CASSTARDQAYNEQFF
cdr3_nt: TGTGCCAGCAGTACAGCGCGGGACCAGGCCTACAATGAGCAGTTCTTC

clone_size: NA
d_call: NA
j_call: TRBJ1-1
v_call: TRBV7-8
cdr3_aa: CASSSRTDMNTEAFF
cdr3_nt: TGTGCCAGCAGCTCCCGGACAGACATGAACACTGAAGCTTTCTTT

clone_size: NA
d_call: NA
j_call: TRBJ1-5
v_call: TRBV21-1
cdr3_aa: CASSKVMGGWDQPQHF
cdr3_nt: TGTGCCAGCAGCAAAGTGATGGGGGGCTGGGATCAGCCCCAGCATTTT